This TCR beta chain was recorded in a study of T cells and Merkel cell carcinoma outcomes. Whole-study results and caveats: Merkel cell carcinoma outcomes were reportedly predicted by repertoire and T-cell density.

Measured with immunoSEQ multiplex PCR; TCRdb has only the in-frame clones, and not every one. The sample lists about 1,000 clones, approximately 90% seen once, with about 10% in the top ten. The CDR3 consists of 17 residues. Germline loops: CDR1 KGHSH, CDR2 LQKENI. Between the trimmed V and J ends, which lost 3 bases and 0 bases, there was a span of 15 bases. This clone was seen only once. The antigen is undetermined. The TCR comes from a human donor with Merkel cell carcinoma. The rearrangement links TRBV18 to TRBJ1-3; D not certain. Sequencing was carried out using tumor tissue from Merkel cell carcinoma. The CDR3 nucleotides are TGTGCCAGCTCACCCGCCCCCGGCAGTGTCTCTGGAAACACCATATATTTT. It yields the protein CASSPAPGSVSGNTIYF.